The T cell receptor (beta chain) under discussion was sequenced for a study of blood T cell repertoires in COVID-19 (dated by TCRdb to the early 2020s). Describing the broader study: Samples covering the acute and convalescent phases of COVID-19 were provided by collaborators in the United States, Italy and Spain. The prospective study material was composed of cDNA or gDNA derived from T cells, B-cell-depleted T cells, or PBMCs. The dataset comprised deeply sampled blood TCRbeta repertoires from subjects exposed to, actively infected with, or recovered from COVID-19. A freely available public database, intended as a resource for researchers studying the immune response to SARS-CoV-2, is where the repertoires were released. Samples were obtained from the ongoing ImmuneRACE study (first 160 participants) and from over 1,000 subjects provided by 6 global collaborators. Nearly every sample came with metadata listing a de-identified subject ID, COVID-19 status, age in years and sex. Where available, HLA class I and class II types were taken from metadata supplied by the sample provider and were not determined by assay-based typing.

In Seattle, one collaborating source enrolled patients while the infection was active and tracked those patients longitudinally over the course of disease. The collaborating institutions used their own protocols to collect whole blood in K2EDTA tubes. For TCRbeta analysis, collaborator samples were shipped as frozen whole blood, as isolated PBMCs, or as DNA extracted from either sample type. Overall results and qualifications from the work: The amount of clinical and demographic metadata varied by source and participant and was provided uncurated.

TCRbeta CDR3 regions were amplified from genomic DNA by means of the immunoSEQ Assay, a bias-controlled multiplex PCR. In the authors' own workflow: Within the assay, amplification of reference gene primers was used to estimate how many nucleated cells each sample contained. Sequence reads were collapsed and filtered to measure the absolute abundance of every unique TCRbeta CDR3 rearrangement. For each sample, productive Simpson clonality was calculated as the square root of Simpson's diversity index over productive rearrangements. TCRdb re-hosts the immuneACCESS table, in-frame sequences only. Its copies lack some clones; in the studies checked, an unresolved V gene accounts for under half of them, and the cause for the rest is not known. The V and J calls and clone size were taken over from that table, and D and trimming were inferred from the DNA. For this sample there are about 170,000 clones; around 85% appear just once. The ten largest clones take up approximately 11% of the sample.

V is trimmed back by 2 bases and J by 4 bases, and the junction contains 5 bases that no gene match accounts for. CDR1 and CDR2, looked up from the germline V gene, are MNHEY and SVGAGI. Measured from the cysteine to the phenylalanine, the CDR3 is 15 residues long. The CDR3 DNA has 45 bases and is translated from base 1. As concerns this clone: Its cognate antigen has yet to be identified. No per-base quality is available; no much larger clone lies one base away.

The clonotype was recovered from a woman aged 55-75 years with COVID-19, enrolled during active disease. The sequenced sample consisted of peripheral blood. The rearranged segments are TRBV6-5 and TRBJ2-7; 10 nucleotides in the junction match TRBD1. The bases are TGTGCCAGCAGTTACCGGGACAGGGGCGCTTACGAGCAGTACTTC. This gives the protein CASSYRDRGAYEQYF.